This entry describes one TCR beta chain. As yet, its antigen is unknown. This specimen comes from a study of OX40 agonist ivuxolimab in advanced cancers. The V end lost 4 bases, the J end lost 5 bases, and 12 bases lay between the germline ends. The CDR3 is made up of 13 amino acids. The germline V gene has CDR1 MNHEY and CDR2 SMNVEV (reference sequence). Produced via immunoSEQ multiplex PCR; TCRdb's table is partial and in-frame only. The sample carries more than 45,000 clones, roughly 92% recorded once. The study, taken as a whole, reports: Also present in some nonresponders was a low level of normalized T-cell clonal expansion.

V gene TRBV27 combines with J gene TRBJ2-7; D unresolved. Sample: CD4+ or CD8+ T cells sorted from blood, taken in a trial of the OX40 agonist ivuxolimab. The sequence was collected from an adult with an advanced solid tumor such as melanoma, head and neck, liver or kidney cancer. CDR3 protein: CASSSPVSHEQYF. As DNA, the CDR3 is TGTGCCAGCAGTTCCCCCGTTTCCCACGAGCAGTACTTC.